The 10 T cell receptor beta chains below come from one sample, sequenced in a study of T cells after posttransplantation cyclophosphamide (dated by TCRdb to the mid-2010s). The library was obtained by the immunoSEQ multiplex PCR assay. In its TCRdb copy, this immuneACCESS table keeps in-frame sequences only and misses some clones. Where compared with another copy, unresolved V genes explain less than half of these, and the others have no known cause. For this sample the table reports around 44,000 clones, with no clone seen just once. Approximately 2.2% of the sample rests with the top ten. The sample taken for sequencing was PBMCs. Every receptor here comes from a man between 35 and 55 years old in good health, CMV-negative, and a related stem cell transplant donor.

At least ten counts were recorded for this clone. V gene TRBV7-9 combines with J gene TRBJ1-1; no clear D. Trimming took off 7 bases at V and 1 base at J, with 16 bases between the two ends. CDR1 is SEHNR and CDR2 is FQNEAQ in the germline V gene (reference sequence). The CDR3 is 15 residues long. The CDR3 DNA follows: TGTGCCAGCACACCCTCCGGGTTCAAGAACACTGAAGCTTTCTTT. Its translation: CASTPSGFKNTEAFF.

This clone has ten or more counts. The rearrangement joins TRBV10-3 to TRBJ2-1; 10 bases map to TRBD1. Germline trimming cut 10 bases from V and 7 bases from J; bases unmatched to any gene: 10. The CDR3 runs 14 residues. In germline, CDR1 is ENHRY, CDR2 SYGVKD. Here the CDR3 reads CATGAGQGWNEQFF. The CDR3 DNA reads as TGTGCCACAGGGGCGGGACAGGGGTGGAATGAGCAGTTCTTC.

Many counts were recorded for this clone. The chain is built from TRBV5-1 and TRBJ2-3; maybe TRBD2 (6 bases). From germline, CDR1 is SGHRS and CDR2 YFSETQ. The CDR3 is 13 amino acids. Trimming pared 0 bases from V and 4 bases from J, leaving 6 bases between. Here the CDR3 reads CASSLGEADTQYF. In DNA form, the CDR3 reads TGCGCCAGCAGCTTGGGGGAGGCAGATACGCAGTATTTT.

This clone was seen many times. This chain's CDR3 is CSVTPGQGSRGELFF. CDR3 in DNA: TGCAGCGTTACCCCGGGACAGGGGTCTCGGGGGGAGCTGTTTTTT. V is TRBV29-1 and J is TRBJ2-2; 10 positions match TRBD1. This CDR3 region has 15 residues. Trimming cost V 5 bases and J 8 bases; bases outside gene matches: 11. Germline V gene sequence: CDR1 SQVTM, CDR2 ANQGSEA.

This clone was seen many times. The rearrangement links TRBV7-9 to TRBJ1-1, with a tentative D call TRBD1 (5 bases). CDR1 and CDR2 from the germline V gene are SEHNR and FQNEAQ (reference sequence). The CDR3 has 14 amino acids. V lost 5 bases and J 3 bases, leaving 13 bases between the germline ends. The DNA for the CDR3 is TGTGCCAGCAGCCCCGTGTGGGGGGACACTGAAGCTTTCTTT. Residues: CASSPVWGDTEAFF.

This clone has a count of ten or more. This rearrangement joins TRBV18 to TRBJ2-2; 8 bases fit TRBD2. V shed 0 bases, J shed 6 bases, and the junction held 9 bases outside the gene matches. In germline, CDR1 is KGHSH, CDR2 LQKENI. The CDR3 contains 17 residues. Here the CDR3 DNA reads TGTGCCAGCTCACCACCAACCCGACTAGCGATGGCCGGGGAGCTGTTTTTT. This encodes CASSPPTRLAMAGELFF.

This clone was counted many times. The J gene is TRBJ2-7, the V gene TRBV6-5, with 10 bases matching TRBD1. The CDR3 has 15 amino acids. After removal of 4 bases from V and 4 bases from J, the junction contained 7 bases not matched to a gene. Germline assignment: CDR1 MNHEY and CDR2 SVGAGI. The CDR3 bases are TGTGCCAGCAGTTGGCGGAAGGGACAGGGGTACGAGCAGTACTTC. It encodes CASSWRKGQGYEQYF.

At least ten counts were recorded for this clone. The CDR3 spells CASGLIHRMDTIYF. DNA of the CDR3: TGTGCTAGTGGTTTGATTCACAGGATGGACACCATATATTTT. This chain uses TRBV12-5 with TRBJ1-3; D is perhaps TRBD1 (5 bases). In germline, CDR1 is LGHNT, CDR2 FRNRAP. The CDR3 is 14 amino acids. V was shortened by 2 bases and J by 8 bases, with 13 bases between the two germline ends. Using reference TRBV12-5 and TRBJ1-3 for the parts outside the CDR3, the full variable domain is DARVTQTPRHKVTEMGQEVTMRCQPILGHNTVFWYRQTMMQGLELLAYFRNRAPLDDSGMPKDRFSAEMPDATLATLKIQPSEPRDSAVYFCASGLIHRMDTIYFGEGSWLTVV.

This clone was picked up many times. The chain carries TRBV5-1 and TRBJ2-7; TRBD2 matches 7 bases. This CDR3 region has 14 residues. The germline V gene encodes CDR1 SGHRS and CDR2 YFSETQ. V lost 4 bases, J lost 4 bases, and 8 bases stayed unmatched. The CDR3: CASSRMGGGYEQYF. The CDR3 bases are TGCGCCAGCAGCCGGATGGGGGGGGGTTACGAGCAGTACTTC.

This clone was seen a few times. The chain employs TRBV29-1 and TRBJ1-2, with 7 bases lining up with TRBD1. The CDR3 extends over 15 amino acids. V lost 8 bases and J lost 2; bases outside the gene matches: 14. Germline CDR1 reads SQVTM; CDR2 reads ANQGSEA. The CDR3 protein is CSSLGTARNNYGYTF. CDR3 bases: TGCAGCAGCCTCGGGACAGCAAGAAACAACTATGGCTACACCTTC.